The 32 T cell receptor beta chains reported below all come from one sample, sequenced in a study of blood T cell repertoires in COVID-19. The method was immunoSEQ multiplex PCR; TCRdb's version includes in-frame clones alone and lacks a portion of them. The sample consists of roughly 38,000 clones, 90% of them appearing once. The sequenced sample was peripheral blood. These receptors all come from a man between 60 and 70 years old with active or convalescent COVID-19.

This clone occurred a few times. CDR3 nucleotide sequence: TGTGCCAGTAGTCCCAGACCAGGGGACACTAACACCGGGGAGCTGTTTTTT. Protein sequence: CASSPRPGDTNTGELFF. V usage is TRBV19 and J usage is TRBJ2-2; D might be TRBD1 (6 bases). Germline V gives CDR1 LNHDA, CDR2 SQIVND (reference sequence). Between the trimmed V and J ends, which lost 5 bases and 2 bases, there was a span of 18 bases. This CDR3 is built from 17 residues.

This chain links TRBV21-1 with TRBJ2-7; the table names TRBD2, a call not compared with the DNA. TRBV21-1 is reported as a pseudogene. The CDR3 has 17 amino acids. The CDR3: CASSKGPGTSPSYEQYF. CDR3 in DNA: TGTGCCAGCAGCAAAGGTCCCGGGACTAGCCCATCCTACGAGCAGTACTTC.

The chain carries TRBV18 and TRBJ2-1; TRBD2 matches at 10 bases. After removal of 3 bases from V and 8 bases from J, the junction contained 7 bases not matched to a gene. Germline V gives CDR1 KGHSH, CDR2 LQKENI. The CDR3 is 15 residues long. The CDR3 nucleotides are TGTGCCAGCTCACCGAAGCGGGAGGGGTTTTATGAGCAGTTCTTC. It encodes CASSPKREGFYEQFF.

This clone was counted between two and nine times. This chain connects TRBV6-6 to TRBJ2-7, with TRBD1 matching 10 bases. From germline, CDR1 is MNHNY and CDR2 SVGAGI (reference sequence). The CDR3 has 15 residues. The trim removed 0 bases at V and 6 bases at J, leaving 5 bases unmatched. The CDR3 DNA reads TGTGCCAGCAGTTACTCCCCTGGACAGGGGGGCGAGCAGTACTTC. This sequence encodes CASSYSPGQGGEQYF.

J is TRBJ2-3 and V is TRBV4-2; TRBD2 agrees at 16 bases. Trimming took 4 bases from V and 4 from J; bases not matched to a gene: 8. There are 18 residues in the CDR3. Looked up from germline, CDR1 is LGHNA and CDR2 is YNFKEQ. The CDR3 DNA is TGTGCCAGCAGCCTCCCGGGACTAGCGGGAGGGATGGCAGATACGCAGTATTTT. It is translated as CASSLPGLAGGMADTQYF.

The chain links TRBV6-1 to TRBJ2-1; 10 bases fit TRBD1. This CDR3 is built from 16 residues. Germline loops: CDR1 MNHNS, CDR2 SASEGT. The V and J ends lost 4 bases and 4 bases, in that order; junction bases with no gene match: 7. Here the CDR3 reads CASSAWDRGMYNEQFF. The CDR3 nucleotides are TGTGCCAGCAGTGCCTGGGACAGGGGAATGTACAATGAGCAGTTCTTC.

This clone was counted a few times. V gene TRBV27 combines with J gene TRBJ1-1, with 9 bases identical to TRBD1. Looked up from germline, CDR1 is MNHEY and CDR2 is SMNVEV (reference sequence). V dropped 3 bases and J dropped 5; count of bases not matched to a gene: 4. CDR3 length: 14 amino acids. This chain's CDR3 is CASSFYRGHTEAFF. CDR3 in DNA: TGTGCCAGCAGTTTTTACAGGGGGCATACTGAAGCTTTCTTT.

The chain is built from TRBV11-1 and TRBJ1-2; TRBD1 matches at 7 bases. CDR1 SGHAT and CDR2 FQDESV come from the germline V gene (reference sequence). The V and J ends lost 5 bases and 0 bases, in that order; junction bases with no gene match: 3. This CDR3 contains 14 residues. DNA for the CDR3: TGTGCCAGCAGCCCTGGACAGGCTAACTATGGCTACACCTTC. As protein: CASSPGQANYGYTF.

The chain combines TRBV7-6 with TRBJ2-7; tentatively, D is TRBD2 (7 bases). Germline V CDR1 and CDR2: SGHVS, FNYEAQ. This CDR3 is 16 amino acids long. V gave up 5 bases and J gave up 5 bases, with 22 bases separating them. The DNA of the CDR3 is TGTGCCAGCAGCGCATCCCCCGGGGTCGGGGGGCACGAGCAGTACTTC. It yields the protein CASSASPGVGGHEQYF.

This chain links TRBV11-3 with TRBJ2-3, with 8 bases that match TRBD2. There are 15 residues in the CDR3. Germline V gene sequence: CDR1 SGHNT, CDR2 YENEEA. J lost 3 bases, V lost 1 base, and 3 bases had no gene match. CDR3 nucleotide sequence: TGTGCCAGCAGCTTAGCGGGAGGGCCAACAGATACGCAGTATTTT. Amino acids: CASSLAGGPTDTQYF.

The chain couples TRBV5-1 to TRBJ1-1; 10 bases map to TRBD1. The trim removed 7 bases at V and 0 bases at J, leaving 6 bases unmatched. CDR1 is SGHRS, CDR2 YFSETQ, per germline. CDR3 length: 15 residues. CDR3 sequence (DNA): TGCGCCAGCCGACAGGGGGCAATGATGAACACTGAAGCTTTCTTT. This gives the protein CASRQGAMMNTEAFF.

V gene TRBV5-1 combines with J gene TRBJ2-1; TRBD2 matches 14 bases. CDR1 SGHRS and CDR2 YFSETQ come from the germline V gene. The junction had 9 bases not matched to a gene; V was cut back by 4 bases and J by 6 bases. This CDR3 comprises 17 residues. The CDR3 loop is CASSPLVGLAGVNEQFF. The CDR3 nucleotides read TGCGCCAGCAGCCCTCTCGTGGGACTAGCGGGAGTCAATGAGCAGTTCTTC.

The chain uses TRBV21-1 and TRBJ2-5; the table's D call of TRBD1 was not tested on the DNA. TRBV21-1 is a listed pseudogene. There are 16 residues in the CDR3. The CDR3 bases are TGTGCCAGCACCCGTCCCACAAACAGGGATCTCGAGACCCAGTACTTC. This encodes CASTRPTNRDLETQYF.

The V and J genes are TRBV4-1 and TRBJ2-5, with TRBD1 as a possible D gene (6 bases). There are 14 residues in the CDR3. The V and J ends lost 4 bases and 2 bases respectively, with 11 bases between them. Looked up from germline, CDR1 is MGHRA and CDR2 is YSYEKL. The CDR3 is CASSPGTKQETQYF. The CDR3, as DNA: TGCGCCAGCAGCCCCGGGACAAAACAAGAGACCCAGTACTTC.

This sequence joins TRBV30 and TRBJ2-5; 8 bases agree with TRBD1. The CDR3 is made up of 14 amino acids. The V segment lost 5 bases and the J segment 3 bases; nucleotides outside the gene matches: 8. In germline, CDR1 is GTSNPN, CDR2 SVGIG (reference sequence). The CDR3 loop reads CAWGKGQVKETQYF. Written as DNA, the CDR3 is TGTGCCTGGGGGAAGGGACAGGTAAAAGAGACCCAGTACTTC.

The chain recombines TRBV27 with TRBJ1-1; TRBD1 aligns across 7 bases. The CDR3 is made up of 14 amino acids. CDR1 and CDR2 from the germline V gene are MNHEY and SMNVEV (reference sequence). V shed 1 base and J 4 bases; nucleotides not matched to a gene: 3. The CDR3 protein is CASSLWQGGTEAFF. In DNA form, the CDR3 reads TGTGCCAGCAGTTTATGGCAGGGGGGCACTGAAGCTTTCTTT.

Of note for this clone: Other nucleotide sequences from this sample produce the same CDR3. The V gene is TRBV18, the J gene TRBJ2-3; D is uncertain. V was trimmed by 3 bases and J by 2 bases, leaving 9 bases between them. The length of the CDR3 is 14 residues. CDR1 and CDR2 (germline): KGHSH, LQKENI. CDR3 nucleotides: TGTGCCAGCTCACCCCTTGACTCCACAGATACGCAGTATTTT. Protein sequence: CASSPLDSTDTQYF. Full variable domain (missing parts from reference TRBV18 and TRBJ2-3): NAGVMQNPRHLVRRRGQEARLRCSPMKGHSHVYWYRQLPEEGLKFMVYLQKENIIDESGMPKERFSAEFPKEGPSILRIQQVVRGDSAAYFCASSPLDSTDTQYFGPGTRLTVL.

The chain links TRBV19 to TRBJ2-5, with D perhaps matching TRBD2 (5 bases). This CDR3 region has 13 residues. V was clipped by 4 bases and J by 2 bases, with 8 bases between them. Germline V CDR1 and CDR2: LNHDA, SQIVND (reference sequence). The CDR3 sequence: CASSNRGQETQYF. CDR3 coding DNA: TGTGCCAGTAGTAACCGGGGACAAGAGACCCAGTACTTC.

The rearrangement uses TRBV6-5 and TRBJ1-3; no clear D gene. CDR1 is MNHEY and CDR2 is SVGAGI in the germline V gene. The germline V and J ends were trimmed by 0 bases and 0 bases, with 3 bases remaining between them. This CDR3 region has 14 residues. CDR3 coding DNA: TGTGCCAGCAGTTACTCTAACTCTGGAAACACCATATATTTT. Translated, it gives CASSYSNSGNTIYF.

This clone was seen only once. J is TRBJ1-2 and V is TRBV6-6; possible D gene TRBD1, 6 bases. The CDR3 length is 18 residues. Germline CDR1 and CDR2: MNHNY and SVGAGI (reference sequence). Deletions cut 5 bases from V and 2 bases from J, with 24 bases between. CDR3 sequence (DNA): TGTGCCAGCAGTCCCCGGCACGGACAGCCCTACAGGAACTATGGCTACACCTTC. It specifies CASSPRHGQPYRNYGYTF.

The CDR3 sequence is CASSMIRTGTIIQYF. The CDR3 DNA is TGTGCCAGTAGTATGATTAGGACAGGGACAATCATTCAGTACTTC. The genes are TRBV19 and TRBJ2-4; 8 bases match TRBD1. Germline CDR1 is LNHDA and CDR2 is SQIVND (reference sequence). This CDR3 region has 15 residues. Losses at the gene ends were 3 bases for V and 9 bases for J; bases not matched to a gene: 10.

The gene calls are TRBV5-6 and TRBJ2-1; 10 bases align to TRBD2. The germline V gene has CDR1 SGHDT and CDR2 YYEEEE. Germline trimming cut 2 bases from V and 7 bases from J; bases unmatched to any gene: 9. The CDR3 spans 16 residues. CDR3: CASSLPGTSVRNEQFF. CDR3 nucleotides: TGTGCCAGCAGCTTACCCGGGACTAGCGTTAGGAATGAGCAGTTCTTC.

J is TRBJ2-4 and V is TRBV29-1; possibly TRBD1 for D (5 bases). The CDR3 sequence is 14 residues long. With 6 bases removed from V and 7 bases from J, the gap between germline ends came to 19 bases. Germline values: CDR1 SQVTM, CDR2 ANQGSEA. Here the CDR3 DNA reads TGCAGCGTCGCCTTTCTTCCCCCAGGGAACATTCAGTACTTC. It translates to CSVAFLPPGNIQYF.

The CDR3 coding sequence is TGTGCCAGCAGCGTAGATAGGAGCTCTGGAAACACCATATATTTT. Translating it yields CASSVDRSSGNTIYF. The chain employs TRBV9 and TRBJ1-3; no clear D gene. The CDR3 is made up of 15 amino acids. V gave up 0 bases and J gave up 0 bases, with 7 bases separating them. Germline values: CDR1 SGDLS, CDR2 YYNGEE.

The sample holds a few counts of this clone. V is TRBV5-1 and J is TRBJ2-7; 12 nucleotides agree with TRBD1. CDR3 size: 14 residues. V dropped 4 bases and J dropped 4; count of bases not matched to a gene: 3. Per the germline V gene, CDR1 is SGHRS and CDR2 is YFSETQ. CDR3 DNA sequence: TGCGCCAGCAGCGCGGGACAGGGGGCATACGAGCAGTACTTC. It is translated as CASSAGQGAYEQYF.

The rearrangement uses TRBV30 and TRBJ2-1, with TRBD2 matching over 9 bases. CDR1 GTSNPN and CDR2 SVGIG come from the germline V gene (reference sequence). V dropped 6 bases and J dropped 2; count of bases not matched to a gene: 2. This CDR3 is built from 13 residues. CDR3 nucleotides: TGTGCCTGCTCTAGCGGGACCTACAATGAGCAGTTCTTC. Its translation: CACSSGTYNEQFF.

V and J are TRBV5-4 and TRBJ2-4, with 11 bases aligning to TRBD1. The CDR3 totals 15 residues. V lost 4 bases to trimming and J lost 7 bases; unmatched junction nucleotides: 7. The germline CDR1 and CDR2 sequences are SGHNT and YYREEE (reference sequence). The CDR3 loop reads CASSPRTGGSNIQYF. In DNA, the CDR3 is TGTGCCAGCAGCCCCAGGACAGGGGGCTCGAACATTCAGTACTTC.

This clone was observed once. CDR3 nucleotides: TGTGCCAGCTCAGGGGGCAACACAGATACGCAGTATTTT. It translates to CASSGGNTDTQYF. The V call is TRBV28, the J call TRBJ2-3, with TRBD1 identical over 8 bases. Germline loops: CDR1 MDHEN, CDR2 SYDVKM. V lost 8 bases to trimming and J lost 2 bases; unmatched junction nucleotides: 3. The CDR3 is 13 residues long.

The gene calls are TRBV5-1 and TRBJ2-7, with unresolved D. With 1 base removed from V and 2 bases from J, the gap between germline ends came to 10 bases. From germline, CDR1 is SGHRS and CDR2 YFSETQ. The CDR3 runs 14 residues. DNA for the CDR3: TGCGCCAGCAGCTTGTTGGGCAGTACCTACGAGCAGTACTTC. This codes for CASSLLGSTYEQYF.

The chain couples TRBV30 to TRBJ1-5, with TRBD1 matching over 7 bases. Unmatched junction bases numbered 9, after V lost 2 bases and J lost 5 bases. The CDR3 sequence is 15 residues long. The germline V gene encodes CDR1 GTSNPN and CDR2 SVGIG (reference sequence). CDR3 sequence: CAWSSPGTVDQPQHF. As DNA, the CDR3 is TGTGCCTGGAGTTCCCCCGGGACAGTCGATCAGCCCCAGCATTTT.

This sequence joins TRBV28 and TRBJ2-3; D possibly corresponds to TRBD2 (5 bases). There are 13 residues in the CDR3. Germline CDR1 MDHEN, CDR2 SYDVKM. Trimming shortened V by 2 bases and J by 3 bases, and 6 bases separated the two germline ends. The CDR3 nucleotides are TGTGCCAGCAGTTTACTAGCTACAGATACGCAGTATTTT. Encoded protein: CASSLLATDTQYF.

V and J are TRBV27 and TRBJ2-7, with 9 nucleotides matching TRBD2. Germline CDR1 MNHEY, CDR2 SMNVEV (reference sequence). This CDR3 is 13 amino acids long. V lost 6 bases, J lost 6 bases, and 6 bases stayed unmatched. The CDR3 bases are TGTGCCAGCAGCCTTAGCGGGAGACCCGAGCAGTACTTC. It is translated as CASSLSGRPEQYF.